This T cell receptor beta chain was profiled in a study of blood T cell repertoires in COVID-19. For the study at large: Acute and convalescent COVID-19 specimens originated in the United States, Italy and Spain. PBMCs, B-cell-depleted T cells, or T cells were the source of the cDNA or gDNA that made up the material.

Trimming took off 2 bases at V and 5 bases at J, with 10 bases between the two ends. Germline V lookup: CDR1 LGHDT, CDR2 YNNKEL (reference sequence). The CDR3 totals 13 residues. Original handling: Amplification from reference gene primers served as the basis for estimated nucleated cell counts. Repertoires were generated with immunoSEQ multiplex PCR, while TCRdb's copy carries only in-frame clones and drops some. The V and J calls and clone size come from that table; D and trimming were worked out from the DNA. The sample yields about 240,000 clones, 86% seen once. The receptor's source is a man between 60 and 70 years old with acute or convalescent COVID-19. The source material was peripheral blood. This chain links TRBV3-1 (or the pseudogene TRBV3-2) with TRBJ2-7; D may be TRBD1 (5 bases). DNA of the CDR3: TGTGCCAGCAGCCAAAGGGGTCGGAACGAGCAGTACTTC. Translation gives CASSQRGRNEQYF.